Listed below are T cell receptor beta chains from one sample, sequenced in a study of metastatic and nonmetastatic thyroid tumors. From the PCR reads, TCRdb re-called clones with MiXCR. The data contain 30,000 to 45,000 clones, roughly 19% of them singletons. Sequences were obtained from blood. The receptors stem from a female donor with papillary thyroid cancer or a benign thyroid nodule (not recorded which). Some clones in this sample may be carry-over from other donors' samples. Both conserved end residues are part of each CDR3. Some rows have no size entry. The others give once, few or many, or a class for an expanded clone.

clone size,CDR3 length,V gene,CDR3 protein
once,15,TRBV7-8,CASSCNTGLNTQAFF
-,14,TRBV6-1,CASIEGGREETQYF
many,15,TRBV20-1,CSSDNRDTLTDTQYF
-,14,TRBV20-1,CSARGGSSNYGYTF
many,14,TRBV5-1,CASSLDQGAYGYTF
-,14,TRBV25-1,CASRETGGYTEAFF
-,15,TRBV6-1,CASSGGLADTGDLFF
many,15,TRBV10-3,CAIRSGLAGNNEQFF
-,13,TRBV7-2,CASSLFSEVEQYF
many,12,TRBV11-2,CASSLDWKGQYF
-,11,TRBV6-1,CASSQLYEQYF
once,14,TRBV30,CAWSVTPSGAGYTF
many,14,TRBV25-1,CASSETRGGEKLFF
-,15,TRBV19,CASSFGDRDTGELFF
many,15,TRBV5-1,CASSLAGLFNYEQYF
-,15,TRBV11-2,CASSQTSGVYNEQFF
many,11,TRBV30,CAWSIREELFF
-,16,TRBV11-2,CASSEHPGLKNNEQFF
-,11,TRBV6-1,CASTVPTEAFF
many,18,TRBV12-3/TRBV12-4,CASKVVLGLAGNTGELFF
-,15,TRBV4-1,CASSQVLGFVEKLFF
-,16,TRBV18,CARSSGGQVWSYEQYF
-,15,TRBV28,CASIPPPHGSYEQYF
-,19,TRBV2,CASSEVSHYIRHGANVLTF
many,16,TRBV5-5,CASSLVIASGSYEQYF
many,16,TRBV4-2,CASSQTPSGEGTEAFF
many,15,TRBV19,CASSIDLEQAAAQYF
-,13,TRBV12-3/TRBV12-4,CASNWGVNYGHTF
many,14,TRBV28,CASSLFPGRETQYF